Listed below are T cell receptor beta chains from one sample, sequenced in a study of T cells in Graves' hyperthyroidism and ophthalmopathy. TCRdb processed the multiplex PCR reads anew with MiXCR; each CDR3 protein has one entry. Here the sample spans nearly 600,000 distinct CDR3 sequences, about 15% being singletons. The sample consisted of blood. These receptor sequences come from a woman aged 25-40 years with Graves' hyperthyroidism that later progressed to Graves' ophthalmopathy. Both conserved end residues are part of each CDR3. The D gene is left open where the match is weak. Clone size, where shown, is once, few, many, or a class for clones that have expanded.

TRBV12-3/TRBV12-4	TRBD1	many	TRBJ1-1	TGTGCCAGCAGGGACGGACAGGTCCCGAACACTGAAGCTTTCTTT	CASRDGQVPNTEAFF
TRBV15	.	few	TRBJ2-1	TGTGCCACCAGCAGAGGATTGGAGTCCTCCTACAATGAGCAGTTCTTC	CATSRGLESSYNEQFF
TRBV19	.	.	TRBJ2-7	TGTGCCAGTAGTCAGACAGGATCCGCCTACGAGCAGTACTTC	CASSQTGSAYEQYF
TRBV20-1	.	few	TRBJ1-4	TGCAGTGGGGTAATGGACAGCACTAATGAAAAACTGTTTTTT	CSGVMDSTNEKLFF
TRBV7-8	TRBD2	.	TRBJ2-2	TGTGCCAGCAACGTCGGGACTACCGACACCGGGGAGCTGTTTTTT	CASNVGTTDTGELFF
TRBV12-3/TRBV12-4	.	.	TRBJ2-3	TGTGCCAGCAGCCCGGGCCCGAGCGCAACAGATACGCAGTATTTT	CASSPGPSATDTQYF
TRBV27	.	.	TRBJ2-5	TGTGCCAGTACCAGGGGGGGACAAGAGACCCAGTACTTC	CASTRGGQETQYF
TRBV11-1	.	many	TRBJ2-2	TGTGCCAGCAGCTGGGACGTTCCGAACACCGGGGAGCTGTTTTTT	CASSWDVPNTGELFF
TRBV7-2	.	.	TRBJ1-1	TGTGCCAGCAGCTTAAGGGGAGGGGTCGGTAGGGCTGAAGCTTTCTTT	CASSLRGGVGRAEAFF
TRBV6-2/TRBV6-3	TRBD2	once	TRBJ2-7	TGTGCCAGCAGTCTTTCAGGGCAGTCCATTTTAGCGGGAGTGTACGAGCAGTACTTC	CASSLSGQSILAGVYEQYF
TRBV19	.	few	TRBJ1-3	TGTGCCAGTAGTATCCCCCCTCCGGGAAACACCATATATTTT	CASSIPPPGNTIYF
TRBV12-3/TRBV12-4	.	many	TRBJ2-7	TGTGCCAGCAGACTGACGGGCTCCTACGAGCAGTACTTC	CASRLTGSYEQYF
TRBV20-1	.	few	TRBJ2-1	TGCAGTGCTAGCCCCGGAGGTGTGGGATACAATGAGCAGTTCTTC	CSASPGGVGYNEQFF
TRBV2	TRBD1	many	TRBJ1-5	TGTGCCAGCTCAGGGGGCGGCGGCAATCAGCCCCAGCATTTT	CASSGGGGNQPQHF
TRBV2	TRBD1	many	TRBJ2-7	TGTGCCAGCAGCCCGGGACAGGGGGCAAAGAGCTCCTACGAGCAGTACTTC	CASSPGQGAKSSYEQYF
TRBV3-1	TRBD1	many	TRBJ1-2	TGTGCCAGCAGCCAAGTGACAGGGGGGGATGGCTACACCTTC	CASSQVTGGDGYTF
TRBV7-2	.	.	TRBJ1-1	TGTGCCAGCAGTCCTAACGGGGGGAACACTGAAGCTTTCTTT	CASSPNGGNTEAFF
TRBV11-3	.	.	TRBJ2-6	TGTGCCAGCAGCTTAGATCTTGGTCTAGTCGGGAGCTCTGGGGCCAACGTCCTGACTTTC	CASSLDLGLVGSSGANVLTF